This T cell receptor (beta chain) appears in the sequencing data of a study of shared clonotypes between healthy human individuals. Assay: immunoSEQ multiplex PCR; the TCRdb copy retains only in-frame clones and omits some. Of approximately 2.1 million clones in the sample, approximately 95% were seen once. The junction had 9 bases not matched to a gene; V was cut back by 8 bases and J by 5 bases. CDR3 length equals 15 residues. CDR1 is LNHDA, CDR2 SQIVND, per germline (reference sequence). The chain couples TRBV19 to TRBJ2-5; 12 nucleotides align to TRBD1. The receptor was derived from a man aged 18 to 30 in good health. Some clones in this sample may be carry-over from other donors' samples. Sequenced input: naive CD4+ T cells from PBMCs. As to subset: CD45RA+ positively selected. CDR3 sequence (DNA): TGTGCCAGTGCCGGGACAGGGGGCCCTTGGGAGACCCAGTACTTC. Its protein product is CASAGTGGPWETQYF. Variable domain in full (rest from reference TRBV19 and TRBJ2-5): DGGITQSPKYLFRKEGQNVTLSCEQNLNHDAMYWYRQDPGQGLRLIYYSQIVNDFQKGDIAEGYSVSREKKESFPLTVTSAQKNPTAFYLCASAGTGGPWETQYFGPGTRLLVL.